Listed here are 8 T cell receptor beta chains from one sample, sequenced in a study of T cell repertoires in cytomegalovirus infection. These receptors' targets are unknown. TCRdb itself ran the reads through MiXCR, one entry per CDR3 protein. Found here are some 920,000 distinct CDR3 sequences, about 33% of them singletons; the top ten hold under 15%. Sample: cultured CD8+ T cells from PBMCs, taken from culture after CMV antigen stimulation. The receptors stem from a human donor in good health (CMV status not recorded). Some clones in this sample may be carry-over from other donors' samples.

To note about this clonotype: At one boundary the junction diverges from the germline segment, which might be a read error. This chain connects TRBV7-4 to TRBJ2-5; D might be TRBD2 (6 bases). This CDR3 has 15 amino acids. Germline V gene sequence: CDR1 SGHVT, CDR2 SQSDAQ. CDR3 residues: CVSSLASGVRETQYF. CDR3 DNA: TGTGTCAGCAGCTTAGCGTCGGGGGTCCGGGAGACCCAGTACTTC. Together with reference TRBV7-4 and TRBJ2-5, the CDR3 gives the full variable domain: GAGVSQSPRYKVAKRGRDVALRCDSISGHVTLYWYRQTLGQGSEVLTYSQSDAQRDKSGRPSGRFSAERPERSVSTLKIQRTEQGDSAVYLCVSSLASGVRETQYFGPGTRLLVL.

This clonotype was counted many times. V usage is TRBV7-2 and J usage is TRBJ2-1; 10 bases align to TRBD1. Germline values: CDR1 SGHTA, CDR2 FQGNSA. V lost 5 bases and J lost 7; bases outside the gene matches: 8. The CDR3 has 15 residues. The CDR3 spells CASSLPGTGENEQFF. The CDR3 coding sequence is TGTGCCAGCAGCCTTCCCGGGACAGGGGAGAATGAGCAGTTCTTC. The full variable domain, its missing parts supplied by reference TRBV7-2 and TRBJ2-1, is GAGVSQSPSNKVTEKGKDVELRCDPISGHTALYWYRQSLGQGLEFLIYFQGNSAPDKSGLPSDRFSAERTGGSVSTLTIQRTQQEDSAVYLCASSLPGTGENEQFFGPGTRLTVL.

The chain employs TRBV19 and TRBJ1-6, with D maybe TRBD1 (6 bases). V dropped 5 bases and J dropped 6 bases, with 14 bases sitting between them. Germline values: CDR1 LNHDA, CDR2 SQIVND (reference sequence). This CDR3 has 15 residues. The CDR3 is CASSQRGGVNSPLHF. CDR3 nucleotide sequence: TGTGCCAGTAGTCAACGAGGGGGGGTTAATTCACCCCTCCACTTT.

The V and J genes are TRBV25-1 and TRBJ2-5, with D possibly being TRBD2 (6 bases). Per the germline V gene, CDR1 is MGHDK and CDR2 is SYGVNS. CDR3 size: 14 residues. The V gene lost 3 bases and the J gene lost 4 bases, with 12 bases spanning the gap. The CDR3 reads CASSEFREIETQYF. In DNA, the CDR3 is TGTGCCAGCAGTGAGTTCCGGGAGATAGAGACCCAGTACTTC.

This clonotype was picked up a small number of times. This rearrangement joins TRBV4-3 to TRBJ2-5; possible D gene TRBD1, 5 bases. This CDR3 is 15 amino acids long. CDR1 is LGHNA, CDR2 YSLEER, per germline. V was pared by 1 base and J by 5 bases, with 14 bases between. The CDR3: CASSQVRVPQETQYF. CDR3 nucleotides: TGCGCCAGCAGCCAAGTCAGGGTGCCTCAGGAGACCCAGTACTTC.

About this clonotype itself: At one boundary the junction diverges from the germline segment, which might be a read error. The CDR3 DNA is TGTGCCAGTAGTTTAGACAGGGAACTCTACAATGAGCAGTTCTTC. Residues: CASSLDRELYNEQFF. The chain employs TRBV19 and TRBJ2-1; TRBD1 matches at 7 bases. The CDR3 length is 15 residues. Germline CDR1 LNHDA, CDR2 SQIVND (reference sequence).

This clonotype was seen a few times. CDR3 in amino acids: CASSLTAGGATSTDTQYF. As DNA, the CDR3 is TGCGCCAGCAGCTTGACGGCAGGGGGGGCGACTAGCACAGATACGCAGTATTTT. This chain uses TRBV5-1 with TRBJ2-3, with D perhaps being TRBD1 or TRBD2 (7 bases each). Trimming shortened V by 1 base and J by 0 bases, and 18 bases separated the two germline ends. The CDR3 totals 18 residues. Germline values: CDR1 SGHRS, CDR2 YFSETQ.

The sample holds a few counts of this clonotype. CDR3 residues: CASSESSGGPEGYEQYF. CDR3 bases: TGTGCCAGCAGTGAATCCAGCGGGGGCCCAGAGGGGTACGAGCAGTACTTC. The chain couples TRBV2 to TRBJ2-7, with 8 bases matching TRBD2. V was pared by 2 bases and J by 4 bases, with 13 bases of the junction left unmatched. Germline V lookup: CDR1 SNHLY, CDR2 FYNNEI. The CDR3 runs to 17 residues.